Shown below are 3 T cell receptor beta chains from a single sample sequenced in a study of CD8 T cells in Susac syndrome. About 0.45 to 1 ug RNA was reverse transcribed with random hexamers. TCRdb reprocessed the immunoSEQ multiplex PCR reads with MiXCR, giving one entry per CDR3 protein. The sample records around 200,000 distinct CDR3 sequences, about 95% being singletons. The sample comprised CD4+ T cells from PBMCs. The receptors stem from a human donor with multiple sclerosis.

The rearrangement uses TRBV27 and TRBJ2-7; D may be TRBD2 (6 bases). Germline assignment: CDR1 MNHEY and CDR2 SMNVEV (reference sequence). The V end lost 4 bases, the J end lost 9 bases, and 22 bases lay between the germline ends. CDR3 length: 15 residues. The chain's CDR3 is CASSSGTAGPLRQYF. DNA for the CDR3: TGTGCCAGCAGTTCCGGGACTGCCGGCCCCCTGAGGCAGTACTTC.

This clonotype was recorded only once. The rearrangement links TRBV3-1 to TRBJ2-3; perhaps D is TRBD1 or TRBD2 (5 bases each). Germline lookup yields CDR1 LGHDT and CDR2 YNNKEL (reference sequence). The CDR3 length is 17 residues. The V and J ends lost 4 bases and 4 bases respectively, with 21 bases between them. The CDR3 loop reads CASSPPRVTGSPDTQYF. The CDR3 DNA is TGTGCCAGCAGCCCTCCCAGGGTCACGGGGTCCCCAGATACGCAGTATTTT.

The rearrangement joins TRBV5-1 to TRBJ2-3; 8 positions agree with TRBD2. J lost 4 bases, V lost 3 bases, and 4 bases had no gene match. Germline values: CDR1 SGHRS, CDR2 YFSETQ. The CDR3 runs to 14 residues. The CDR3 loop is CASSSRGGADTQYF. For the CDR3, the DNA is TGCGCCAGCAGCTCACGGGGGGGCGCAGATACGCAGTATTTT.